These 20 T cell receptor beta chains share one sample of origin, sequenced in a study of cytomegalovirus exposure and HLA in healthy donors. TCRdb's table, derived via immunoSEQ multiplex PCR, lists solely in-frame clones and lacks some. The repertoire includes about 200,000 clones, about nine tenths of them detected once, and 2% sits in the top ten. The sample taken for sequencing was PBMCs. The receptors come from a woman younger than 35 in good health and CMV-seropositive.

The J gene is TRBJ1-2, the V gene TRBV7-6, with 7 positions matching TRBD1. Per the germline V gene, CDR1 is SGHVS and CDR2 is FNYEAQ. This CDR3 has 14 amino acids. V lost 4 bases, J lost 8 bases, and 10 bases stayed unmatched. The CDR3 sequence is CASSSETGLRGYTF. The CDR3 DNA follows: TGTGCCAGCAGCTCAGAGACAGGGTTGCGAGGCTACACCTTC.

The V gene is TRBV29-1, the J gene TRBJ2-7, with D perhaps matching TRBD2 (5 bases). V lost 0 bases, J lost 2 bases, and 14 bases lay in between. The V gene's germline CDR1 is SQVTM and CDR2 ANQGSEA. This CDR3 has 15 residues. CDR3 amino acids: CSVEDVTGSPYEQYF. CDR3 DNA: TGCAGCGTTGAAGATGTGACGGGGTCCCCCTACGAGCAGTACTTC.

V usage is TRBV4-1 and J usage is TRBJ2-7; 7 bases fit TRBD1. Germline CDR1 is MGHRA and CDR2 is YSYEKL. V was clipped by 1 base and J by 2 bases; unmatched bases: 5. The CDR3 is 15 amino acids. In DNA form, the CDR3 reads TGCGCCAGCAGCCAAGTTGGGACAGATACCTACGAGCAGTACTTC. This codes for CASSQVGTDTYEQYF.

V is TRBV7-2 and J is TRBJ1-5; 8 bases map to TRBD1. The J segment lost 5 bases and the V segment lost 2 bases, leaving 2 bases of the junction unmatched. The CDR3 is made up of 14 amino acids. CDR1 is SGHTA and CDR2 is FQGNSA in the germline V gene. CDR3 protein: CASSLQGAYQPQHF. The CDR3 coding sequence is TGTGCCAGCAGCTTACAGGGGGCGTATCAGCCCCAGCATTTT.

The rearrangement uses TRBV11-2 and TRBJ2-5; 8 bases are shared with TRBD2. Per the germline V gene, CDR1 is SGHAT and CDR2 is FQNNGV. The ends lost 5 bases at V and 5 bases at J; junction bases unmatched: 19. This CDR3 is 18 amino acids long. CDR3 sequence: CASSVGKPGLGARETQYF. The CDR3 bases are TGTGCCAGCAGCGTTGGGAAACCGGGACTAGGGGCTCGGGAGACCCAGTACTTC.

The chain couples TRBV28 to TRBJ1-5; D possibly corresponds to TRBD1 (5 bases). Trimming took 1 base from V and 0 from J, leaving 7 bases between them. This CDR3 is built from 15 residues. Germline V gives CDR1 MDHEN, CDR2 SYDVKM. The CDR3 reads CASSLSGYSNQPQHF. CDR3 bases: TGTGCCAGCAGTTTATCAGGGTATAGCAATCAGCCCCAGCATTTT.

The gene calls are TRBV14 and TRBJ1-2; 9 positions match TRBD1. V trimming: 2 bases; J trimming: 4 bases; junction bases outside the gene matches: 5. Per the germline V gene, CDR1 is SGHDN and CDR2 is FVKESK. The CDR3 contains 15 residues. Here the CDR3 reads CASSQRDRDAYGYTF. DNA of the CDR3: TGTGCCAGCAGCCAACGGGACAGGGATGCCTATGGCTACACCTTC.

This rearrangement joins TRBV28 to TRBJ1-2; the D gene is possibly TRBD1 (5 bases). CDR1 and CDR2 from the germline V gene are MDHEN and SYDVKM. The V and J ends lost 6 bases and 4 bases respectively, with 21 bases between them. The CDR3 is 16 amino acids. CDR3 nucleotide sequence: TGTGCCAGCAGCCTCCCCTTGGTGGGGGGGGTCTATGGCTACACCTTC. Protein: CASSLPLVGGVYGYTF.

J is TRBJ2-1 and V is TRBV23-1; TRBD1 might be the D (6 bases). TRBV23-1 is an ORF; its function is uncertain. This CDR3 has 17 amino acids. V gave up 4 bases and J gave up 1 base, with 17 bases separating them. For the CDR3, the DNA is TGCGCCAGCAGTCCACATTTTGGGGGCAATTCCTACAATGAGCAGTTCTTC. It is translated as CASSPHFGGNSYNEQFF.

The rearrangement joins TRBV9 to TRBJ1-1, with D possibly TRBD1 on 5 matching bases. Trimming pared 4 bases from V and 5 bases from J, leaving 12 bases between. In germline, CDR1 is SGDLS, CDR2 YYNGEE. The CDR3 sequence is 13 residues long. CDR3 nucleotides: TGTGCCAGCAGCCCAAGTCGGGGGACTGAAGCTTTCTTT. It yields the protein CASSPSRGTEAFF.

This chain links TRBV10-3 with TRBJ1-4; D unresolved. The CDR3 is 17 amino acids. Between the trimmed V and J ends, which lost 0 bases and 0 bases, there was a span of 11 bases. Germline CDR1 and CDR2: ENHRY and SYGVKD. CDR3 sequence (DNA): TGTGCCATCAGTGAGTCGGCCAGGTTGGCAACTAATGAAAAACTGTTTTTT. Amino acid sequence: CAISESARLATNEKLFF.

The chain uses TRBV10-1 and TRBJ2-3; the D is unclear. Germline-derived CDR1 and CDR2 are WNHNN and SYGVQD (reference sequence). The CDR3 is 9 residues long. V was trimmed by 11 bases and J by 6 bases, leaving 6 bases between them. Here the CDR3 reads CAPRDTQYF. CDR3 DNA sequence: TGCGCCCCGAGGGATACGCAGTATTTT.

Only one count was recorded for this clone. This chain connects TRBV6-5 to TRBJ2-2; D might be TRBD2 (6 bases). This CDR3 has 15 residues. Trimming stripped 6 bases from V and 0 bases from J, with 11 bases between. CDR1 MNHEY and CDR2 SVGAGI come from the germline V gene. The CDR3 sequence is CASRLGGANTGELFF. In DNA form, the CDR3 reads TGTGCCAGCAGACTAGGCGGGGCGAACACCGGGGAGCTGTTTTTT.

As DNA, the CDR3 is TGTGCCAGCAGGGTGGAGGGAACAGATACGCAGTATTTT. Protein product: CASRVEGTDTQYF. The chain links TRBV28 to TRBJ2-3; TRBD2 might be the D (6 bases). The germline gives CDR1 MDHEN, CDR2 SYDVKM. CDR3 length: 13 amino acids. V was pared by 6 bases and J by 3 bases, with 10 bases between.

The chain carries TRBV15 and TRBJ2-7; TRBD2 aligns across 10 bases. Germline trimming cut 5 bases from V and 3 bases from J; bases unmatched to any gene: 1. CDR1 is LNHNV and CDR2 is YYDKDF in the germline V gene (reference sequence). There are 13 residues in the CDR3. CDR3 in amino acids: CATSLAGDYEQYF. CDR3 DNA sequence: TGTGCCACCAGCCTAGCGGGAGACTACGAGCAGTACTTC.

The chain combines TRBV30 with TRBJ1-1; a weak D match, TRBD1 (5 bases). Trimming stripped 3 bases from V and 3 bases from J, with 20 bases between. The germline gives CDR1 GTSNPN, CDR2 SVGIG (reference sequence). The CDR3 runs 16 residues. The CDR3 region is CAWRAPIMWGDTEAFF. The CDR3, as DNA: TGTGCCTGGAGAGCTCCCATAATGTGGGGGGACACTGAAGCTTTCTTT. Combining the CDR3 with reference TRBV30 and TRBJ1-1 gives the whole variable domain SQTIHQWPATLVQPVGSPLSLECTVEGTSNPNLYWYRQAAGRGLQLLFYSVGIGQISSEVPQNLSASRPQDRQFILSSKKLLLSDSGFYLCAWRAPIMWGDTEAFFGQGTRLTVV.

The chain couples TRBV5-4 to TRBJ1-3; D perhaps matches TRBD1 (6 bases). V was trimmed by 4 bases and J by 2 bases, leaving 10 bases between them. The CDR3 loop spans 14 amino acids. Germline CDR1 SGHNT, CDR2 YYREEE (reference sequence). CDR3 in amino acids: CASSVTGTGNTIYF. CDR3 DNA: TGTGCCAGCAGCGTAACAGGGACTGGAAACACCATATATTTT.

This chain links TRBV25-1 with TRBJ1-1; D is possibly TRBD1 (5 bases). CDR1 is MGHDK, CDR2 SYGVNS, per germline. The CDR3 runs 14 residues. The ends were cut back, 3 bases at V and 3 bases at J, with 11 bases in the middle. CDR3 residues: CASSDSTADTEAFF. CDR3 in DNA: TGTGCCAGCAGTGATTCGACAGCAGACACTGAAGCTTTCTTT.

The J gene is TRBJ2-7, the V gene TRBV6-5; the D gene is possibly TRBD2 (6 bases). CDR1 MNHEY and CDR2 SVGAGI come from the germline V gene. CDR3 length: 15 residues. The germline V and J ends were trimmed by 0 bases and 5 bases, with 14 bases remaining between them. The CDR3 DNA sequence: TGTGCCAGCAGTTACTCCCTCGGGGGTGAGGACGAGCAGTACTTC. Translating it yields CASSYSLGGEDEQYF.

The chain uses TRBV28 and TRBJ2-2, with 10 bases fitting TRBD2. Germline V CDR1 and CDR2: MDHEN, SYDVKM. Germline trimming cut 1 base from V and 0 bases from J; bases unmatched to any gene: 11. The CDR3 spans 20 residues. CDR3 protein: CASSLSGLAYNYANTGELFF. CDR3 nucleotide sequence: TGTGCCAGCAGTTTATCGGGACTAGCGTACAATTACGCGAACACCGGGGAGCTGTTTTTT.